Each of the 28 T cell receptor beta chains below was sequenced from the same sample in a study of blood T cell repertoires in COVID-19. Profiling relied on immunoSEQ multiplex PCR, and the TCRdb table lists in-frame clones only, not all of them. The sample yields 150,000 to 180,000 clones, roughly 80% seen once. Sample: peripheral blood. Receptors were obtained from a woman aged 60-70 years with COVID-19, enrolled during active disease.

The chain links TRBV2 to TRBJ1-4; D unclear. The CDR3 spans 14 residues. Germline V CDR1 and CDR2: SNHLY, FYNNEI. Trimming removed 10 bases from V and 4 bases from J, with 16 bases in between. This CDR3 is CAITSGALNEKLFF. In DNA, the CDR3 is TGTGCCATCACCTCAGGTGCCCTTAATGAAAAACTGTTTTTT.

The CDR3 reads CASSEYRGKEAFF. For the CDR3, the DNA is TGTGCCAGCAGTGAATACAGGGGCAAAGAAGCTTTCTTT. The chain links TRBV25-1 to TRBJ1-1; weak D call: TRBD1 (6 bases). The CDR3 length is 13 residues. V lost 0 bases, J lost 8 bases, and 10 bases lay in between. Germline loops: CDR1 MGHDK, CDR2 SYGVNS.

The gene calls are TRBV12-3 or TRBV12-4 and TRBJ1-2; the D gene is possibly TRBD1 (5 bases). V was shortened by 6 bases and J by 4 bases, with 9 bases between the two germline ends. The CDR3 is 12 residues long. The CDR3 sequence: CASRGGVYGYTF. For the CDR3, the DNA is TGTGCCAGCAGGGGAGGGGTCTATGGCTACACCTTC.

The chain has TRBV11-2 and TRBJ2-5; the D gene is possibly TRBD2 (7 bases). Germline V gene lookup returns CDR1 SGHAT and CDR2 FQNNGV. Trimming pared 5 bases from V and 4 bases from J, leaving 17 bases between. The CDR3 loop spans 15 amino acids. The CDR3, as DNA: TGTGCCAGCAGCCTAGGGGGGGGATTAGGAGAGACCCAGTACTTC. It translates to CASSLGGGLGETQYF.

CDR3 DNA sequence: TGTGCCAGCAGCCCCCTGGCAGGGCCTGGAAACACCATATATTTT. Its translation: CASSPLAGPGNTIYF. The chain carries TRBV9 and TRBJ1-3; a possible D gene is TRBD1 (5 bases). Looked up from germline, CDR1 is SGDLS and CDR2 is YYNGEE. Trimming cost V 4 bases and J 2 bases, with 13 bases left between them. The CDR3 spans 15 residues. The full variable domain, in which reference TRBV9 and TRBJ1-3 provide the parts outside the CDR3, is DSGVTQTPKHLITATGQRVTLRCSPRSGDLSVYWYQQSLDQGLQFLIQYYNGEERAKGNILERFSAQQFPDLHSELNLSSLELGDSALYFCASSPLAGPGNTIYFGEGSWLTVV.

The chain links TRBV5-5 to TRBJ1-2; D remains ambiguous. This CDR3 region has 13 residues. The V end lost 5 bases, the J end lost 4 bases, and 12 bases lay between the germline ends. Germline CDR1 SGHKS, CDR2 YYEKEE (reference sequence). CDR3 in amino acids: CASSSFWSYGYTF. The CDR3 region has the DNA TGTGCCAGCAGTTCTTTCTGGAGCTATGGCTACACCTTC.

The rearrangement links TRBV3-1 (or the pseudogene TRBV3-2) to TRBJ1-1; D remains unclear. In germline, CDR1 is LGHDT, CDR2 YNNKEL (reference sequence). Trimming shortened V by 4 bases and J by 1 base, and 10 bases separated the two germline ends. The CDR3 extends over 14 amino acids. DNA for the CDR3: TGTGCCAGCAGCCCCCACGCAGAGAACACTGAAGCTTTCTTT. Its protein product is CASSPHAENTEAFF.

CDR3 nucleotide sequence: TGTGCCAGCTCACCAGGAGGTGCTGGGGCCAACGTCCTGACTTTC. It is translated as CASSPGGAGANVLTF. This chain links TRBV18 with TRBJ2-6, with a possible D match to TRBD2 (5 bases). Per germline, CDR1 KGHSH and CDR2 LQKENI. The ends were cut back, 2 bases at V and 2 bases at J, with 7 bases in the middle. This CDR3 is 15 amino acids long.

J is TRBJ2-3 and V is TRBV5-1; 8 bases agree with TRBD2. The V and J ends lost 3 bases and 3 bases, in that order; junction bases with no gene match: 3. Germline lookup yields CDR1 SGHRS and CDR2 YFSETQ. This CDR3 is built from 14 residues. The DNA for the CDR3 is TGCGCCAGCAGCTCAGGACTAGCAACAGATACGCAGTATTTT. This encodes CASSSGLATDTQYF.

V usage is TRBV3-1 (or the pseudogene TRBV3-2) and J usage is TRBJ1-1, with TRBD1 as a possible D gene (6 bases). Trimming pared 4 bases from V and 5 bases from J, leaving 20 bases between. The CDR3 consists of 16 residues. Per germline, CDR1 LGHDT and CDR2 YNNKEL (reference sequence). The CDR3 nucleotides read TGTGCCAGCAGCCTTCATCGGACAGTATCAAATACTGAAGCTTTCTTT. The encoded protein is CASSLHRTVSNTEAFF.

The rearrangement links TRBV6-5 to TRBJ1-3; TRBD1 agrees at 7 bases. Germline loops: CDR1 MNHEY, CDR2 SVGAGI. Losses at the gene ends were 9 bases for V and 6 bases for J; bases not matched to a gene: 8. CDR3 length: 13 residues. The CDR3 region has the DNA TGTGCCAGTTCCAGGGGGGCGGAAAACACCATATATTTT. Its translation: CASSRGAENTIYF.

The table lists this clone with a count of one. The V call is TRBV12-3 or TRBV12-4, the J call TRBJ1-2, with D possibly TRBD1 on 6 matching bases. V was cut by 6 bases and J by 5 bases, with 13 bases left in between. This CDR3 comprises 13 residues. DNA of the CDR3: TGTGCCAGCAGACCTGGGACATCTTATGGCTACACCTTC. This codes for CASRPGTSYGYTF.

The chain's CDR3 is CASSIVTGGKTQYF. In DNA, the CDR3 is TGTGCCAGTAGTATAGTTACAGGGGGCAAGACCCAGTACTTC. V and J are TRBV19 and TRBJ2-5; TRBD1 aligns across 9 bases. V gave up 1 base and J gave up 6 bases; unmatched junction bases: 3. Germline CDR1 is LNHDA and CDR2 is SQIVND (reference sequence). The CDR3 consists of 14 residues.

There are many counts of this clone. The rearrangement links TRBV19 to TRBJ1-1; the D is unclear. CDR1 and CDR2 from the germline V gene are LNHDA and SQIVND (reference sequence). CDR3 length equals 12 residues. V was trimmed by 6 bases and J by 2 bases, leaving 7 bases between them. DNA for the CDR3: TGTGCCAGTAGCGCGGGTAACACTGAAGCTTTCTTT. Residues: CASSAGNTEAFF.

Only a few counts were recorded for this clone. The V call is TRBV2, the J call TRBJ1-2, with 11 positions matching TRBD1. Trimming cost V 6 bases and J 2 bases; bases outside gene matches: 2. Per germline, CDR1 SNHLY and CDR2 FYNNEI. This CDR3 is 14 amino acids long. The CDR3 coding sequence is TGTGCCAGCAGGGGACAGGGGGGGAACTATGGCTACACCTTC. Translation gives CASRGQGGNYGYTF.

The CDR3 nucleotides read TGTGCCATCAGTGAGCCTACAGGGCTGGCTAATGAAAAACTGTTTTTT. Translation: CAISEPTGLANEKLFF. The genes are TRBV10-3 and TRBJ1-4, with D maybe TRBD1 (6 bases). This CDR3 is built from 16 residues. V was pared by 2 bases and J by 3 bases, with 13 bases between. Germline V gives CDR1 ENHRY, CDR2 SYGVKD.

The chain couples TRBV9 to TRBJ1-4, with TRBD1 matching over 8 bases. From germline, CDR1 is SGDLS and CDR2 YYNGEE. The V and J ends lost 0 bases and 7 bases, in that order; junction bases with no gene match: 5. This CDR3 contains 15 residues. CDR3 loop: CASSVVGTGGEKLFF. In DNA, the CDR3 is TGTGCCAGCAGCGTAGTGGGGACAGGAGGTGAAAAACTGTTTTTT.

The chain recombines TRBV6-6 with TRBJ1-2, with 10 bases aligning to TRBD1. CDR3 length equals 14 residues. Unmatched junction bases numbered 10, after V lost 7 bases and J lost 8 bases. Germline V gene sequence: CDR1 MNHNY, CDR2 SVGAGI (reference sequence). The CDR3 here is CASTVPRDRGGYTF. Written as DNA, the CDR3 is TGTGCCAGCACCGTACCTCGGGACAGGGGAGGCTACACCTTC.

The chain uses TRBV9 and TRBJ1-2; D is unclear. The germline CDR1 and CDR2 sequences are SGDLS and YYNGEE. The CDR3 is 14 residues long. V shed 4 bases and J shed 8 bases, with 18 bases lying between them. The CDR3 DNA sequence: TGTGCCAGCAGCCCCCGCCTCCAGGCTCTCGGCTACACCTTC. Amino acid sequence: CASSPRLQALGYTF. The complete variable domain, with remaining parts taken from reference TRBV9 and TRBJ1-2, reads DSGVTQTPKHLITATGQRVTLRCSPRSGDLSVYWYQQSLDQGLQFLIQYYNGEERAKGNILERFSAQQFPDLHSELNLSSLELGDSALYFCASSPRLQALGYTFGSGTRLTVV.

The J gene is TRBJ1-4, the V gene TRBV7-9; D uncertain. Germline assignment: CDR1 SEHNR and CDR2 FQNEAQ (reference sequence). V was cut by 5 bases and J by 8 bases, with 12 bases left in between. The CDR3 runs to 13 residues. The CDR3 loop reads CASSPNAGEKLFF. The CDR3 nucleotides are TGTGCCAGCAGCCCCAACGCCGGGGAAAAACTGTTTTTT.

The chain combines TRBV9 with TRBJ1-1; no reliable D call. The CDR3 length is 14 residues. The V end lost 0 bases, the J end lost 0 bases, and 6 bases lay between the germline ends. Germline values: CDR1 SGDLS, CDR2 YYNGEE. CDR3 nucleotide sequence: TGTGCCAGCAGCGTAGACAGCCTGAACACTGAAGCTTTCTTT. Translating gives CASSVDSLNTEAFF.

The V call is TRBV29-1, the J call TRBJ2-1; 13 bases line up with TRBD2. V lost 5 bases to trimming and J lost 2 bases; unmatched junction nucleotides: 3. The CDR3 has 15 residues. Germline CDR1 SQVTM, CDR2 ANQGSEA. CDR3 bases: TGCAGCGTTCAAGGGACTAGCGGGACCTACAATGAGCAGTTCTTC. Translated, it gives CSVQGTSGTYNEQFF.

This clone was seen only a few times. The chain joins TRBV3-1 (or the pseudogene TRBV3-2) to TRBJ2-5; 7 nucleotides line up with TRBD2. The CDR3 has 15 amino acids. The trim removed 3 bases at V and 7 bases at J, leaving 11 bases unmatched. CDR1 LGHDT and CDR2 YNNKEL come from the germline V gene (reference sequence). The CDR3 coding sequence is TGTGCCAGCAGCCAGGGCGGCCCCCCGGGGGGGACCCAGTACTTC. As protein: CASSQGGPPGGTQYF.

The chain recombines TRBV30 with TRBJ1-1; 7 positions match TRBD1. This CDR3 comprises 13 residues. Germline V CDR1 and CDR2: GTSNPN, SVGIG (reference sequence). J gave up 4 bases and V 1 base, and 3 bases lay outside the gene matches. For the CDR3, the DNA is TGTGCCTGGAGTGAGGGGGCTGGCACTGAAGCTTTCTTT. Its translation: CAWSEGAGTEAFF. The whole variable domain, filled in from reference TRBV30 and TRBJ1-1, reads SQTIHQWPATLVQPVGSPLSLECTVEGTSNPNLYWYRQAAGRGLQLLFYSVGIGQISSEVPQNLSASRPQDRQFILSSKKLLLSDSGFYLCAWSEGAGTEAFFGQGTRLTVV.

The chain recombines TRBV6-5 with TRBJ1-2; 8 bases align to TRBD1. The CDR3 spans 14 residues. From germline, CDR1 is MNHEY and CDR2 SVGAGI. V lost 6 bases and J lost 4; bases outside the gene matches: 7. In DNA form, the CDR3 reads TGTGCCAGCAGCTTGACAGGGGTATTCTATGGCTACACCTTC. Residues: CASSLTGVFYGYTF.

This clone was found many times. The chain couples TRBV6-5 to TRBJ1-5; a weak D match, TRBD1 (6 bases). Trimming pared 9 bases from V and 4 bases from J, leaving 10 bases between. The CDR3 consists of 12 residues. CDR1 is MNHEY, CDR2 SVGAGI, per germline. The CDR3 bases are TGTGCCAGAAAGCAGGGGAATCAGCCCCAGCATTTT. This translates into CARKQGNQPQHF.

This sequence joins TRBV11-1 and TRBJ2-4; D possibly corresponds to TRBD1 (5 bases). V was trimmed by 2 bases and J by 4 bases, leaving 9 bases between them. Germline CDR1 is SGHAT and CDR2 is FQDESV (reference sequence). This CDR3 is 14 amino acids long. DNA for the CDR3: TGTGCCAGCAGCTTAAGACAGTCGAAAAACATTCAGTACTTC. Protein product: CASSLRQSKNIQYF.

This chain uses TRBV18 with TRBJ1-4; TRBD1 is a possible D gene (6 bases). This CDR3 is built from 13 residues. The germline CDR1 and CDR2 sequences are KGHSH and LQKENI. Trimming cost V 4 bases and J 5 bases, with 8 bases left between them. Here the CDR3 reads CASSQGVNEKLFF. The CDR3 nucleotides are TGTGCCAGCTCACAGGGGGTCAATGAAAAACTGTTTTTT.